The clone carrying this TCR beta chain occurred a few times. Its specificity is not known. The source of the sample is a study of early T cells in non-severe SARS-CoV-2 infection. Turning to the study itself: Chains from this unsorted whole-blood bulk RNA could not be paired.

Individual cDNA molecules were tagged with unique molecular identifiers, the study reported. Using its own MiXCR run on the 5' RACE reads, TCRdb lists one record per CDR3 protein. The table includes tens of thousands of distinct CDR3 sequences, around 13% detected once. The CDR3 extends over 15 amino acids. Trimming removed 4 bases from V and 2 bases from J; junction bases left unmatched: 6. CDR1 SEHNR and CDR2 FQNEAQ come from the germline V gene (reference sequence). The study, taken as a whole, reports: VDJdb matching favored anti-spike CD8 responses, missing private and CD4 specificities.

Specimen: whole blood. The receptor was isolated from an adult who was a healthcare worker with PCR-confirmed SARS-CoV-2 infection or an uninfected control (not recorded which). The chain has TRBV7-9 and TRBJ2-3, with 7 positions matching TRBD1. CDR3 DNA sequence: TGTGCCAGCAGCTCCCGGACAGGTTCCACAGATACGCAGTATTTT. It specifies CASSSRTGSTDTQYF. Full variable domain (outside the CDR3, taken from reference TRBV7-9 and TRBJ2-3): DTGVSQNPRHKITKRGQNVTFRCDPISEHNRLYWYRQTLGQGPEFLTYFQNEAQLEKSRLLSDRFSAERPKGSFSTLEIQRTEQGDSAMYLCASSSRTGSTDTQYFGPGTRLTVL.